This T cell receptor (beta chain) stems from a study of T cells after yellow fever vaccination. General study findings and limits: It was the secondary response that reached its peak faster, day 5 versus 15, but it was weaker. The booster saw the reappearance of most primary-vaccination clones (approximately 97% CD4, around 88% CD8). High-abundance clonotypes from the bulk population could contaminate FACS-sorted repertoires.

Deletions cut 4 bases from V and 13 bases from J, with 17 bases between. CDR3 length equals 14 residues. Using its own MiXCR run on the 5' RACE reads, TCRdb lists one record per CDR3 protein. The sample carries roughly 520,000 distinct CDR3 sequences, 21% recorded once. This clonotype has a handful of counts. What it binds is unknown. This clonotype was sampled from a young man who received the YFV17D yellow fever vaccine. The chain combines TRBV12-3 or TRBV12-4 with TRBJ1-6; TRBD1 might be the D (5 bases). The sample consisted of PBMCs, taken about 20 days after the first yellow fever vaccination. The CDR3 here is CASSSDIKVSPLHF. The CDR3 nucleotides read TGTGCCAGCAGTTCGGACATCAAAGTCTCTCCCCTCCACTTT.